A selection of T cell receptor beta chains follows, all from one sample in a study of blood T cell repertoires in COVID-19. Generated by immunoSEQ multiplex PCR, the TCRdb table keeps only in-frame clones and is missing some. This sample has 210,000 or so clones, with around 83% found just once. Sequences were obtained from peripheral blood. These receptors were collected from a man in his fifties or sixties with active or convalescent COVID-19. Each CDR3 is given with its conserved first and last residue. A D gene is named only where the DNA matches it firmly. Clone size, where shown, is once, few, many, or a class for clones that have expanded.

TGTGCCAGCAGTTCGCTCGTTACCGGGGTCGGTCAACCCCAGCATTTT	CASSSLVTGVGQPQHF	TRBV27	TRBJ1-5	.	16	.
TGTGCCAGCAGTGAGGGGGGGAGAGTGGGAGATACGCAGTATTTT	CASSEGGRVGDTQYF	TRBV25-1	TRBJ2-3	.	15	TRBD2
TGTGCCAGCAGTTACTCAACAGGGGGTAGCAATCAGCCCCAGCATTTT	CASSYSTGGSNQPQHF	TRBV6-2/TRBV6-3	TRBJ1-5	.	16	TRBD1
TGTGCCAGCAGTTCATGGACAGCGAGCAATCAGCCCCAGCATTTT	CASSSWTASNQPQHF	TRBV28	TRBJ1-5	.	15	.
TGCGCCAGCAGCCCCTACAGCGGATCCCCCGGGGAGCTGTTTTTT	CASSPYSGSPGELFF	TRBV4-1	TRBJ2-2	.	15	.
TGTGCCAGCAGCCTAGGCGGGAGCCAAGAGACCCAGTACTTC	CASSLGGSQETQYF	TRBV7-2	TRBJ2-5	.	14	TRBD2
TGTGCCAGTAGACCGCTGGTTGGGGGCCTAAACTATGGCTACACCTTC	CASRPLVGGLNYGYTF	TRBV19	TRBJ1-2	few	16	.
TGTGCCAGTAGCCCCTCCTCTAGGAGCAACTATGGCTACACCTTC	CASSPSSRSNYGYTF	TRBV19	TRBJ1-2	.	15	.
TGTGCCAGCAGCTTACTTAGCGGGCCGCCCTCCTACAATGAGCAGTTCTTC	CASSLLSGPPSYNEQFF	TRBV7-9	TRBJ2-1	.	17	TRBD2
TGTGCCAGCAGTCACAAAGGGACAGACCCTAACTATGGCTACACCTTC	CASSHKGTDPNYGYTF	TRBV6-6	TRBJ1-2	.	16	TRBD1
TGCGCCAGCAGCTTGGATGCAGGTGTATCTAACTATGGCTACACCTTC	CASSLDAGVSNYGYTF	TRBV5-1	TRBJ1-2	.	16	.
TGTGCCAGCTCACCGACAGGGTACGAGCAGTACTTC	CASSPTGYEQYF	TRBV18	TRBJ2-7	.	12	TRBD1
TGTGCCAGCAGTTTACGTGACAGGGGGTTCACCGGGGAGCTGTTTTTT	CASSLRDRGFTGELFF	TRBV27	TRBJ2-2	.	16	TRBD1
TGCGCCAGCAGCCAAGATCAGGGTTATCAGCCCCAGCATTTT	CASSQDQGYQPQHF	TRBV4-3	TRBJ1-5	few	14	.
TGTGCCAGCAGCCGGACAGGGTTAGATTCACCCCTCCACTTT	CASSRTGLDSPLHF	TRBV9	TRBJ1-6	few	14	TRBD1
TGTGCCAGCAGCCCTTCGAACACCGGGGAGCTGTTTTTT	CASSPSNTGELFF	TRBV11-2	TRBJ2-2	many	13	.
TGCAGTGCTAGTCCCTTCGCGGGAGGGCTCGCAGATACGCAGTATTTT	CSASPFAGGLADTQYF	TRBV20-1	TRBJ2-3	few	16	TRBD2
TGTGCCAGCATCGGGGTCGGGACAGGGGCTGAAGCTTTCTTT	CASIGVGTGAEAFF	TRBV3-1/TRBV3-2	TRBJ1-1	.	14	TRBD1